These 25 T cell receptor beta chains were sequenced from one sample in a study of blood T cell repertoires in COVID-19. TCRdb keeps only in-frame clones here, not all; method: immunoSEQ multiplex PCR. The sample carries about 220,000 clones, approximately 78% recorded once. What was sequenced was peripheral blood. These TCRs come from a woman in her seventies with COVID-19, enrolled during active disease.

This sequence joins TRBV5-1 and TRBJ1-6; 7 nucleotides align to TRBD1. V lost 3 bases to trimming and J lost 6 bases; unmatched junction nucleotides: 3. CDR3 size: 14 residues. Germline CDR1 reads SGHRS; CDR2 reads YFSETQ. In DNA, the CDR3 is TGCGCCAGCAGCTACGGACAGGCTAATTCACCCCTCCACTTT. It specifies CASSYGQANSPLHF. The full variable domain, rest sourced from reference TRBV5-1 and TRBJ1-6, is KAGVTQTPRYLIKTRGQQVTLSCSPISGHRSVSWYQQTPGQGLQFLFEYFSETQRNKGNFPGRFSGRQFSNSRSEMNVSTLELGDSALYLCASSYGQANSPLHFGNGTRLTVT.

The chain couples TRBV5-4 to TRBJ1-2; TRBD1 might be the D (5 bases). Trimming took 0 bases from V and 8 from J, leaving 23 bases between them. The CDR3 runs 17 residues. The germline gives CDR1 SGHNT, CDR2 YYREEE (reference sequence). The CDR3 DNA reads as TGTGCCAGCAGCTTGGCCGACAGCTTGCTACTCCTGGGAGGCTACACCTTC. Its protein is CASSLADSLLLLGGYTF.

The genes are TRBV7-9 and TRBJ1-1, with D possibly being TRBD1 (5 bases). Trimming removed 5 bases from V and 7 bases from J, with 14 bases in between. CDR3 length: 13 amino acids. Looked up from germline, CDR1 is SEHNR and CDR2 is FQNEAQ (reference sequence). The CDR3 loop is CASSMRTIFEAFF. The CDR3 nucleotides are TGTGCCAGCAGCATGAGGACAATATTTGAAGCTTTCTTT.

V gene TRBV28 combines with J gene TRBJ1-4; weak D call: TRBD1 (6 bases). In germline, CDR1 is MDHEN, CDR2 SYDVKM. There are 14 residues in the CDR3. V gave up 7 bases and J gave up 13 bases, with 22 bases separating them. In DNA form, the CDR3 reads TGTGCCAGCATGGGGCGGGGGCTCCCGATGGTACTGTTTTTT. Translation: CASMGRGLPMVLFF.

The V gene is TRBV19, the J gene TRBJ1-4; TRBD1 agrees at 7 bases. In germline, CDR1 is LNHDA, CDR2 SQIVND (reference sequence). This CDR3 spans 15 amino acids. V trimming: 4 bases; J trimming: 0 bases; junction bases outside the gene matches: 2. CDR3 region: CASSRGQTTNEKLFF. CDR3 in DNA: TGTGCCAGTAGTAGGGGACAGACAACTAATGAAAAACTGTTTTTT.

The DNA for the CDR3 is TGTGCCAGCAGTTTTACAGGGGACCACTATCAGCCCCAGCATTTT. Its protein product is CASSFTGDHYQPQHF. The genes are TRBV6-5 and TRBJ1-5; 7 bases map to TRBD1. CDR1 is MNHEY and CDR2 is SVGAGI in the germline V gene. The CDR3 extends over 15 amino acids. Trimming cost V 4 bases and J 5 bases; bases outside gene matches: 8.

The CDR3 loop reads CASTPGAGSGQETQYF. CDR3 DNA sequence: TGTGCCAGCACGCCCGGGGCCGGGAGCGGCCAAGAGACCCAGTACTTC. The chain links TRBV7-2 to TRBJ2-5; the D gene is possibly TRBD2 (6 bases). The CDR3 extends over 16 amino acids. V dropped 7 bases and J dropped 1 base, with 19 bases sitting between them. Germline CDR1 SGHTA, CDR2 FQGNSA.

The chain recombines TRBV5-8 with TRBJ1-1; maybe TRBD1 (6 bases). Germline V lookup: CDR1 SGHTS, CDR2 YDEGEE. The V end was cut by 4 bases, the J end by 4 bases, with 17 bases between. This CDR3 has 15 amino acids. In DNA, the CDR3 is TGTGCCAGCAGCCCGCCCAGGGGACGTGGCACTGAAGCTTTCTTT. Amino acids: CASSPPRGRGTEAFF.

The rearrangement uses TRBV2 and TRBJ2-2, with D tentatively TRBD1 (6 bases). The length of the CDR3 is 15 residues. V shed 6 bases and J shed 1 base, with 12 bases lying between them. Per the germline V gene, CDR1 is SNHLY and CDR2 is FYNNEI. CDR3 nucleotide sequence: TGTGCCAGCAGGGGGTCGGACAGGAACACCGGGGAGCTGTTTTTT. Its translation is CASRGSDRNTGELFF.

This clone was recorded only once. This chain links TRBV9 with TRBJ2-6; TRBD1 matches 7 bases. The CDR3 sequence is 18 residues long. Trimming cost V 1 base and J 0 bases; bases outside gene matches: 7. CDR1 is SGDLS, CDR2 YYNGEE, per germline. Here the CDR3 DNA reads TGTGCCAGCAGCGTAAGAACAGGGGATATCTCTGGGGCCAACGTCCTGACTTTC. Translation gives CASSVRTGDISGANVLTF.

The chain employs TRBV2 and TRBJ1-2; D is perhaps TRBD1 (5 bases). The CDR3 consists of 12 residues. V was shortened by 5 bases and J by 6 bases, with 10 bases between the two germline ends. CDR1 and CDR2 from the germline V gene are SNHLY and FYNNEI. CDR3 in amino acids: CASSYQGNGYTF. The CDR3 coding sequence is TGTGCCAGCAGTTATCAGGGAAATGGCTACACCTTC.

This clone appeared once. The chain couples TRBV5-1 to TRBJ2-3, with D uncertain. The V end was cut by 3 bases, the J end by 3 bases, with 5 bases between. The CDR3 covers 12 residues. In germline, CDR1 is SGHRS, CDR2 YFSETQ. This chain's CDR3 is CASSSPTDTQYF. The DNA for the CDR3 is TGCGCCAGCAGCTCCCCGACAGATACGCAGTATTTT.

This clone was seen only a few times. This chain uses TRBV4-3 with TRBJ1-5, with D possibly TRBD1 on 5 matching bases. This CDR3 comprises 18 residues. V shed 0 bases and J shed 0 bases, with 15 bases lying between them. In germline, CDR1 is LGHNA, CDR2 YSLEER. The CDR3 is CASSQDVDTGYSNQPQHF. CDR3 DNA: TGCGCCAGCAGCCAAGACGTCGATACAGGCTATAGCAATCAGCCCCAGCATTTT.

The chain is built from TRBV11-3 and TRBJ2-1; 10 bases align to TRBD2. The CDR3 is made up of 14 amino acids. From germline, CDR1 is SGHNT and CDR2 YENEEA. V was pared by 0 bases and J by 8 bases, with 1 base of the junction left unmatched. The DNA of the CDR3 is TGTGCCAGCAGCTTAGAAGGGACTAGCGATGAGCAGTTCTTC. Translation: CASSLEGTSDEQFF.

The rearrangement links TRBV7-8 to TRBJ1-2; D is perhaps TRBD1 (6 bases). Deletions cut 1 base from V and 2 bases from J, with 14 bases between. The CDR3 has 16 residues. CDR1 is SGHVS, CDR2 FQNEAQ, per germline. DNA for the CDR3: TGTGCCAGCAGCTTAGGGGCTTCTACAGGGAACTATGGCTACACCTTC. It translates to CASSLGASTGNYGYTF.

The rearrangement uses TRBV16 and TRBJ1-2; 7 positions match TRBD1. CDR3 length equals 15 residues. Germline values: CDR1 KGHSY, CDR2 FQNENV. V lost 0 bases and J lost 4; bases outside the gene matches: 5. Written as DNA, the CDR3 is TGTGCCAGCAGCCAATCCCGGGACAGATCCTATGGCTACACCTTC. Encoded protein: CASSQSRDRSYGYTF. Full variable domain (outside the CDR3, taken from reference TRBV16 and TRBJ1-2): GEEVAQTPKHLVRGEGQKAKLYCAPIKGHSYVFWYQQVLKNEFKFLISFQNENVFDETGMPKERFSAKCLPNSPCSLEIQATKLEDSAVYFCASSQSRDRSYGYTFGSGTRLTVV.

J is TRBJ2-2 and V is TRBV11-2, with D tentatively TRBD2 (6 bases). Deletions cut 1 base from V and 5 bases from J, with 11 bases between. Germline-derived CDR1 and CDR2 are SGHAT and FQNNGV. The CDR3 has 15 amino acids. CDR3: CASSLAGANTGELFF. The CDR3 nucleotides are TGTGCCAGCAGCTTAGCGGGAGCTAATACCGGGGAGCTGTTTTTT.

V usage is TRBV19 and J usage is TRBJ2-1; no firm D call. Trimming removed 4 bases at V and 4 bases at J, with 5 bases between. This CDR3 is 12 amino acids long. In germline, CDR1 is LNHDA, CDR2 SQIVND (reference sequence). The chain's CDR3 is CASSKRYNEQFF. Written as DNA, the CDR3 is TGTGCCAGTAGTAAGAGGTACAATGAGCAGTTCTTC.

The chain employs TRBV4-2 and TRBJ1-1, with 8 bases aligning to TRBD1. The CDR3 loop spans 16 amino acids. The V gene's germline CDR1 is LGHNA and CDR2 YNFKEQ. The J segment lost 4 bases and the V segment lost 2 bases, leaving 9 bases of the junction unmatched. The CDR3 DNA is TGTGCCAGCAGCCAAAACCCAGGGGGCGGCGGCACTGAAGCTTTCTTT. Protein product: CASSQNPGGGGTEAFF.

The chain recombines TRBV5-4 with TRBJ1-4; no reliable D call. V was cut by 5 bases and J by 6 bases, with 11 bases left in between. This CDR3 spans 13 amino acids. Germline loops: CDR1 SGHNT, CDR2 YYREEE (reference sequence). The CDR3 reads CASRHTDDEKLFF. Here the CDR3 DNA reads TGTGCCAGCAGGCATACAGACGATGAAAAACTGTTTTTT.

J is TRBJ2-7 and V is TRBV6-1; TRBD1 is a possible D gene (5 bases). Trimming cost V 0 bases and J 0 bases, with 9 bases left between them. The CDR3 spans 15 residues. CDR1 MNHNS and CDR2 SASEGT come from the germline V gene. The DNA of the CDR3 is TGTGCCAGCAGTGAAGCTAGGGGAAGCTCCTACGAGCAGTACTTC. Translated, it gives CASSEARGSSYEQYF.

The rearrangement links TRBV5-1 to TRBJ2-7; weak D call: TRBD1 (6 bases). The V gene lost 0 bases and the J gene lost 6 bases, with 16 bases spanning the gap. The CDR3 spans 15 residues. Germline lookup yields CDR1 SGHRS and CDR2 YFSETQ. CDR3 residues: CASSLGPGARFEQYF. CDR3 bases: TGCGCCAGCAGCTTGGGGCCAGGGGCGCGGTTCGAGCAGTACTTC.

As to this clone: The conserved phenylalanine or tryptophan is not found at the CDR3 terminus, so this likely reflects a read error. The limits of the CDR3 on the DNA are not certain, so only TCRdb's listed CDR3 is given. The chain carries TRBV14 and TRBJ1-2; the D segment call TRBD1 is taken from the table without a DNA check. Termini included, the CDR3 measures 14 amino acids. The germline V gene encodes CDR1 SGHDN and CDR2 FVKESK. The CDR3 loop reads CASSQDSVGTGGLV.

The J gene is TRBJ2-1, the V gene TRBV28, with D unclear. Trimming removed 5 bases at V and 0 bases at J, with 14 bases between. CDR1 is MDHEN, CDR2 SYDVKM, per germline. The CDR3 runs 16 residues. The CDR3 DNA is TGTGCCAGCAGTGATACCGCCGCAGGCTCCTACAATGAGCAGTTCTTC. It encodes CASSDTAAGSYNEQFF.

V is TRBV7-2 and J is TRBJ2-7; 11 bases agree with TRBD2. The CDR3 runs 16 residues. J gave up 3 bases and V 1 base, and 5 bases lay outside the gene matches. From germline, CDR1 is SGHTA and CDR2 FQGNSA. In DNA form, the CDR3 reads TGTGCCAGCAGCTTAGTGAGTAGCGGGAGGGTCTACGAGCAGTACTTC. Translated: CASSLVSSGRVYEQYF. Based on the CDR3 plus reference TRBV7-2 and TRBJ2-7, the full variable domain is GAGVSQSPSNKVTEKGKDVELRCDPISGHTALYWYRQSLGQGLEFLIYFQGNSAPDKSGLPSDRFSAERTGGSVSTLTIQRTQQEDSAVYLCASSLVSSGRVYEQYFGPGTRLTVT.